The entry below gives a single T cell receptor (beta chain) sequence along with its context. Its specificity is not known. This table comes from immunoSEQ multiplex PCR, and its TCRdb copy is limited to in-frame clones, with some not included. Seen here are just over 2,000,000 clones, roughly 94% observed once, and the top ten hold 0.85% to 1.3%. The CDR3 runs 17 residues. V was pared by 5 bases and J by 12 bases, with 14 bases of the junction left unmatched. CDR1 SGHVS and CDR2 FQNEAQ come from the germline V gene. This entry belongs to a study of shared clonotypes between healthy human individuals. The overall study: Per donor, CD8 memory used one plate, CD8 naive used two, CD4 memory used three and CD4 naive used three. Broader study findings: Of the naive CD4 clonotypes, around 4.7% were shared across several donors. Shared clonotypes across all four donors exceeded non-shared ones in generation probability.

Naive CD8 cells were CD45RO-negative, positively selected for CCR7, excluding terminally differentiated effector memory CD45RA+ cells. Input material: naive CD8+ T cells sorted from blood. The receptor's source is a young man in good health. The chain employs TRBV7-8 and TRBJ1-6; TRBD1 agrees at 12 bases. DNA of the CDR3: TGTGCCAGCAGCCTTCAACGGGACAGGGGGCTCAAGCGACCCCTCCACTTT. This gives the protein CASSLQRDRGLKRPLHF.